The clone carrying this T cell receptor beta chain has more than one count but fewer than ten. Its antigen is not known. This entry comes from a study of blood T cells in healthy people across ages. V lost 0 bases, J lost 5 bases, and 13 bases lay in between. CDR1 MNHEY and CDR2 SVGAGI come from the germline V gene. The CDR3 is 15 residues long. Next came a second PCR, run for roughly 6 to 11 cycles, which used a sample-barcoded 5' primer along with a J-beta primer mix. Each cDNA molecule received a tag from a template-switch adaptor that had 12 random nucleotides. A minimum of 2.5 million CDR3-containing paired-end reads was obtained for each sample. TCRdb called the 5' RACE reads again in MiXCR, with one record for every CDR3 protein. The profile shows some 1.4 million distinct CDR3 sequences, approximately 38% of them singletons. The study, taken as a whole, reports: A strong correlation was seen between TCR beta diversity and naive T cell percentage. Not knowing donor CMV status may have confounded expanded clonotype changes.

The chain couples TRBV6-5 to TRBJ2-5; a possible D gene is TRBD2 (6 bases). The TCR sequence derives from a woman aged 18-29 years in good health. Sequencing was done on a sample of blood. In DNA, the CDR3 is TGTGCCAGCAGTTACTCGGCGGGACGGTGGGAGACCCAGTACTTC. Its translation: CASSYSAGRWETQYF.